The 13 T cell receptor beta chains below were found in one sample sequenced in a study of blood T cells in healthy people across ages. PCR was performed a second time for about 6 to 12 cycles using a sample-barcoded 5' primer and a J-beta primer mix. TCRdb reprocessed the 5' RACE reads via MiXCR and lists one record per CDR3 protein. Of under 2 million distinct CDR3 sequences in the sample, 30% to 35% are singletons; the top ten hold approximately 11%. The sample taken for sequencing was blood. These receptors originate from a woman aged 25 to 39 in good health.

The rearrangement links TRBV27 to TRBJ2-3; D remains unclear. Germline-derived CDR1 and CDR2 are MNHEY and SMNVEV (reference sequence). The V end lost 4 bases, the J end lost 4 bases, and 12 bases lay between the germline ends. The CDR3 sequence is 14 residues long. The CDR3 sequence is CASSSVLPPDTQYF. The CDR3 DNA reads TGTGCCAGCAGTTCGGTCCTCCCACCAGATACGCAGTATTTT.

This clonotype has only one observation. The chain combines TRBV20-1 with TRBJ2-5; TRBD1 agrees at 10 bases. V was pared by 6 bases and J by 2 bases, with 6 bases of the junction left unmatched. Germline values: CDR1 DFQATT, CDR2 SNEGSKA (reference sequence). The CDR3 runs 14 residues. CDR3 loop: CSASGTGAQETQYF. CDR3 bases: TGCAGTGCCTCCGGGACAGGGGCTCAAGAGACCCAGTACTTC.

This clonotype was seen only once. The rearrangement joins TRBV12-3 or TRBV12-4 to TRBJ2-1, with unresolved D. V was shortened by 7 bases and J by 5 bases, with 18 bases between the two germline ends. The CDR3 runs to 15 residues. CDR3 sequence reads: CASTENAAHNNEQFF. CDR3 coding DNA: TGTGCCAGCACCGAAAACGCGGCCCACAACAATGAGCAGTTCTTC.

This clonotype was observed a handful of times. The chain carries TRBV12-3 or TRBV12-4 and TRBJ2-4, with D tentatively TRBD2 (5 bases). The V gene lost 3 bases and the J gene lost 3 bases, with 15 bases spanning the gap. The CDR3 extends over 16 amino acids. CDR3 sequence: CASSLRASGVKNIQYF. In DNA form, the CDR3 reads TGTGCCAGCAGTTTGAGGGCTAGTGGAGTCAAAAACATTCAGTACTTC.

This chain links TRBV20-1 with TRBJ1-1, with D possibly being TRBD1 (5 bases). The CDR3 sequence is 13 residues long. The germline V gene encodes CDR1 DFQATT and CDR2 SNEGSKA (reference sequence). V lost 4 bases and J lost 1, with 10 bases in between. The CDR3 sequence is CSATPGPNTEAFF. The CDR3 DNA is TGCAGTGCTACCCCGGGACCGAACACTGAAGCTTTCTTT.

This clonotype showed up just a few times. One junction end disagrees with the germline gene, perhaps due to a read error. This rearrangement joins TRBV25-1 to TRBJ1-2; D not resolved. The CDR3 is made up of 15 amino acids. Per the germline V gene, CDR1 is MGHDK and CDR2 is SYGVNS. The CDR3 DNA reads as TGTGCCAGCAGTGCACCGGGCTGGAGAAACTATGGTTACACCTTC. Protein: CASSAPGWRNYGYTF.

A few counts support this clonotype. One junction end disagrees with the germline gene, perhaps due to a read error. The rearrangement uses TRBV4-1 and TRBJ2-1; TRBD2 agrees at 13 bases. Germline V lookup: CDR1 MGHRA, CDR2 YSYEKL. The CDR3 is 16 amino acids. As DNA, the CDR3 is TGTGCCAGCAGCCAAGGACTAGCGGGGGCCTACAATGAGCAGTTCTTC. Translation: CASSQGLAGAYNEQFF.

This clonotype was seen a few times. CDR3 DNA: TGTGCCAGCAGTCCCCCAAGATACACAGATACGCAGTATTTT. It translates to CASSPPRYTDTQYF. The genes are TRBV27 and TRBJ2-3; no firm D call. The germline CDR1 and CDR2 sequences are MNHEY and SMNVEV (reference sequence). The V end was cut by 5 bases, the J end by 2 bases, with 11 bases between. The CDR3 has 14 amino acids.

This sequence joins TRBV4-1 and TRBJ1-5, with D possibly matching TRBD1 (5 bases). Germline V CDR1 and CDR2: MGHRA, YSYEKL. The CDR3 runs 16 residues. The V end lost 1 base, the J end lost 7 bases, and 17 bases lay between the germline ends. Here the CDR3 DNA reads TGCGCCAGCAGCCAAGGTGGTCAGGGAGGGTGGCAGCCCCAGCATTTT. Encoded protein: CASSQGGQGGWQPQHF.

The rearrangement uses TRBV6-5 and TRBJ2-2, with unresolved D. V lost 0 bases to trimming and J lost 6 bases, with 8 bases between them. CDR3 size: 14 residues. Germline lookup yields CDR1 MNHEY and CDR2 SVGAGI. The CDR3: CASSYSMAPGELFF. DNA for the CDR3: TGTGCCAGCAGTTACTCGATGGCCCCCGGGGAGCTGTTTTTT.

V gene TRBV6-1 combines with J gene TRBJ1-2; D might be TRBD1 (6 bases). CDR3 size: 14 residues. The ends were cut back, 1 base at V and 4 bases at J, with 10 bases in the middle. From germline, CDR1 is MNHNS and CDR2 SASEGT. Written as DNA, the CDR3 is TGTGCCAGCAGTGAAGGGGTCAGGGGCTATGGCTACACCTTC. Amino acid sequence: CASSEGVRGYGYTF.

CDR3 in amino acids: CSAPGGYGGTDTQYF. CDR3 bases: TGCAGTGCGCCCGGGGGGTACGGAGGCACAGATACGCAGTATTTT. The V gene is TRBV20-1, the J gene TRBJ2-3; 7 bases are shared with TRBD2. Germline values: CDR1 DFQATT, CDR2 SNEGSKA (reference sequence). The V and J ends lost 6 bases and 1 base, in that order; junction bases with no gene match: 10. The CDR3 is 15 residues long.

V gene TRBV4-1 combines with J gene TRBJ2-2, with TRBD1 matching 8 bases. Looked up from germline, CDR1 is MGHRA and CDR2 is YSYEKL. CDR3 size: 15 residues. Trimming cost V 7 bases and J 0 bases; bases outside gene matches: 4. CDR3 in DNA: TGCGCCAGCAACAGGGGGTTAGCGAACACCGGGGAGCTGTTTTTT. It encodes CASNRGLANTGELFF.